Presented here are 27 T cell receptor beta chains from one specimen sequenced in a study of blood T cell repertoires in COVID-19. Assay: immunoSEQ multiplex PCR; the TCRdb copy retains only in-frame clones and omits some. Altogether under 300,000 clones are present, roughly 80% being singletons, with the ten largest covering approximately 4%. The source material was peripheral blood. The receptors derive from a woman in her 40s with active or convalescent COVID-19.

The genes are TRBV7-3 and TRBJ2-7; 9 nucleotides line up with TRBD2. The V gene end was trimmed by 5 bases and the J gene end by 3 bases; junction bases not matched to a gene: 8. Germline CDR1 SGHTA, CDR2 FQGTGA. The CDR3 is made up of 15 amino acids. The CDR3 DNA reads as TGTGCCAGCAGCCAAGATTCGACTAGCGGCTACGAGCAGTACTTC. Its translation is CASSQDSTSGYEQYF.

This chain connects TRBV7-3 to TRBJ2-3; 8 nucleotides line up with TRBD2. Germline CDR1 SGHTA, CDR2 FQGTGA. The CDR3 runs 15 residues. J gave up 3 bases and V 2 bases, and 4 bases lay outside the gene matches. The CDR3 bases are TGTGCCAGCAGCTTAGGCGGGGGGATAACAGATACGCAGTATTTT. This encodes CASSLGGGITDTQYF.

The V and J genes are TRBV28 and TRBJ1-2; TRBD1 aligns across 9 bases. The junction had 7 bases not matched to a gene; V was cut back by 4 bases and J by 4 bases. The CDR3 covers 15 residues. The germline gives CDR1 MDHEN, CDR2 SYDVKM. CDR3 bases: TGTGCCAGCAGTTACCCGACAGGGGGAGGCTATGGCTACACCTTC. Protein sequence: CASSYPTGGGYGYTF.

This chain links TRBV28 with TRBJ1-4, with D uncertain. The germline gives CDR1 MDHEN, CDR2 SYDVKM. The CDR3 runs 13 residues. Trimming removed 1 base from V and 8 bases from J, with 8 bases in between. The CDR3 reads CASSLSLHEKLFF. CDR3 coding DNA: TGTGCCAGCAGTTTATCCTTACACGAAAAACTGTTTTTT.

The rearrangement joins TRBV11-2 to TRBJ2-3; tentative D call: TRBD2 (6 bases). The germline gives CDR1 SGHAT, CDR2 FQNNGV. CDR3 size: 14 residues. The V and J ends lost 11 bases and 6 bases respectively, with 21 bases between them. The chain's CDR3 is CASSGPLVGDTQYF. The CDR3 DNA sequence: TGTGCCTCGAGCGGGCCCCTCGTCGGGGATACGCAGTATTTT.

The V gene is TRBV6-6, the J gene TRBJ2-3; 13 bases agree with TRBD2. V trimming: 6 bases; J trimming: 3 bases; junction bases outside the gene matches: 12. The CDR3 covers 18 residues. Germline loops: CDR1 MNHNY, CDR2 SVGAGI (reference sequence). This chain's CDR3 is CASSREGGLAGPTDTQYF. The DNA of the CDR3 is TGTGCCAGCAGCCGAGAGGGGGGACTAGCGGGGCCAACAGATACGCAGTATTTT.

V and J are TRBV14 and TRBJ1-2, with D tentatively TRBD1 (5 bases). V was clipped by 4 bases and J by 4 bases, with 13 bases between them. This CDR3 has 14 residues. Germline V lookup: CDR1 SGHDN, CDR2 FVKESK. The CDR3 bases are TGTGCCAGCAGCCCGGCCCGGGGGATCTATGGCTACACCTTC. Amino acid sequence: CASSPARGIYGYTF.

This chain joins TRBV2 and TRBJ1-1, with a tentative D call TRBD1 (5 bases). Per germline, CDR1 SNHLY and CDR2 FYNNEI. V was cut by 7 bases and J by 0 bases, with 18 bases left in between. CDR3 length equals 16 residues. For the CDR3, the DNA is TGTGCCAGCAAAGGGGCCTGGTTAGGTATGAACACTGAAGCTTTCTTT. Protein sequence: CASKGAWLGMNTEAFF.

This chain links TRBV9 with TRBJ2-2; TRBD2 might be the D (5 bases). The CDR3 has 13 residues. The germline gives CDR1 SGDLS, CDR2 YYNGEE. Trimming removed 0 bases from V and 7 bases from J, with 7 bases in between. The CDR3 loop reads CASSVGEIGELFF. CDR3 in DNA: TGTGCCAGCAGCGTAGGGGAGATCGGGGAGCTGTTTTTT.

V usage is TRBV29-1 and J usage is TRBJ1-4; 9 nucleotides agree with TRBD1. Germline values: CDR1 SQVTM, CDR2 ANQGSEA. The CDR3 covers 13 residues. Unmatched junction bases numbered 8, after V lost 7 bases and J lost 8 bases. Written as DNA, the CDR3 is TGCAGCGGTCAACAGGGGGCAGGAGAAAAACTGTTTTTT. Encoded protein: CSGQQGAGEKLFF.

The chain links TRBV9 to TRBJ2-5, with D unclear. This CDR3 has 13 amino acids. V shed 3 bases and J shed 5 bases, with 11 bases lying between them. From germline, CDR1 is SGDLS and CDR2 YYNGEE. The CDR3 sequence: CASSARRGETQYF. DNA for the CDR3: TGTGCCAGCAGCGCGCGGCGTGGGGAGACCCAGTACTTC.

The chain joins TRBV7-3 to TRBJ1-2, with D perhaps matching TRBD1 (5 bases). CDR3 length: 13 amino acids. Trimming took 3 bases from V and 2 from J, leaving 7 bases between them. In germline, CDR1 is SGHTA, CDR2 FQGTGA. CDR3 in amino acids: CASSLPGNYGYTF. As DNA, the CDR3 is TGTGCCAGCAGCTTGCCAGGGAACTATGGCTACACCTTC.

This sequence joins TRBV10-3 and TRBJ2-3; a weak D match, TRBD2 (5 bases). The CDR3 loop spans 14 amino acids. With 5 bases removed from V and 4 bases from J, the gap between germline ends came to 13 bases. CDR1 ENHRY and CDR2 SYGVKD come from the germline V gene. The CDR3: CAISNLRDADTQYF. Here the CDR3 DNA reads TGTGCCATCAGTAACCTCCGGGATGCAGATACGCAGTATTTT.

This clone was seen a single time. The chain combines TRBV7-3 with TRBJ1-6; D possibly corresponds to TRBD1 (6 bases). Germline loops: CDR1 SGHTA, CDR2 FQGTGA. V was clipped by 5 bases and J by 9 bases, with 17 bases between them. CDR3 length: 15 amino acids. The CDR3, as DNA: TGTGCCAGCAGCCCCGGTGTGGGGGCCGGTTCACCCCTCCACTTT. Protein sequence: CASSPGVGAGSPLHF. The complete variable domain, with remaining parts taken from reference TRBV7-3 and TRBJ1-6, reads GAGVSQTPSNKVTEKGKYVELRCDPISGHTALYWYRQSLGQGPEFLIYFQGTGAADDSGLPNDRFFAVRPEGSVSTLKIQRTERGDSAVYLCASSPGVGAGSPLHFGNGTRLTVT.

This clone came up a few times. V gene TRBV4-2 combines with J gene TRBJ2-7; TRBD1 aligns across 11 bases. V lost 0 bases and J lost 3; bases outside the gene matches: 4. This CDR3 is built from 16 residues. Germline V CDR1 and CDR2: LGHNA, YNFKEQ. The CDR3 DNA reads TGTGCCAGCAGCCAAGATCCCGGGACAGGGGGCTACGAGCAGTACTTC. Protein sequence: CASSQDPGTGGYEQYF.

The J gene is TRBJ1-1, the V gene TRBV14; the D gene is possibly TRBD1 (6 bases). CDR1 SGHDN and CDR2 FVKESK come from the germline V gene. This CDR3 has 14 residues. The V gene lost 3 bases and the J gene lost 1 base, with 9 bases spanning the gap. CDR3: CASSQETGNTEAFF. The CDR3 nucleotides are TGTGCCAGCAGCCAGGAGACAGGGAACACTGAAGCTTTCTTT.

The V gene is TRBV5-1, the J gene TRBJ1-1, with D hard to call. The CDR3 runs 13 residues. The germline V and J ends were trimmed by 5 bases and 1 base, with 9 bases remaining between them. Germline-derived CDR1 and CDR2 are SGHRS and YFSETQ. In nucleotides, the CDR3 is TGCGCCAGCAGACCGGTTACGAACACTGAAGCTTTCTTT. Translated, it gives CASRPVTNTEAFF. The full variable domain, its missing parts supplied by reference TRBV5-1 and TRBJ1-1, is KAGVTQTPRYLIKTRGQQVTLSCSPISGHRSVSWYQQTPGQGLQFLFEYFSETQRNKGNFPGRFSGRQFSNSRSEMNVSTLELGDSALYLCASRPVTNTEAFFGQGTRLTVV.

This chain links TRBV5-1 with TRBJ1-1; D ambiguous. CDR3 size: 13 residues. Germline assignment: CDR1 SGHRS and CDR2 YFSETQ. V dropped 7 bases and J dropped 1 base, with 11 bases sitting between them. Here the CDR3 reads CASALGGNTEAFF. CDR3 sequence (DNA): TGCGCCAGCGCCTTGGGAGGGAACACTGAAGCTTTCTTT.

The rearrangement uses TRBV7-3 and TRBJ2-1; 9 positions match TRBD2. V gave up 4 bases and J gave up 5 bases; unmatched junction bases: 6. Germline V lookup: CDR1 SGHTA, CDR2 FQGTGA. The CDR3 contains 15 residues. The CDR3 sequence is CASSSAGTSHNEQFF. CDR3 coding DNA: TGTGCCAGCAGCTCCGCCGGGACTAGCCACAATGAGCAGTTCTTC.

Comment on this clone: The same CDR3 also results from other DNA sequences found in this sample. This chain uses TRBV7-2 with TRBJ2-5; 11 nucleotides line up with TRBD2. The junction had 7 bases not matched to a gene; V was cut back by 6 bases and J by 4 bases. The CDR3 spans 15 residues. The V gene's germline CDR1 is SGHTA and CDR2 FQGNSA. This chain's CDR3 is CASSPLAGGRETQYF. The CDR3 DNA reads TGTGCCAGCAGTCCATTAGCGGGGGGGCGAGAGACCCAGTACTTC.

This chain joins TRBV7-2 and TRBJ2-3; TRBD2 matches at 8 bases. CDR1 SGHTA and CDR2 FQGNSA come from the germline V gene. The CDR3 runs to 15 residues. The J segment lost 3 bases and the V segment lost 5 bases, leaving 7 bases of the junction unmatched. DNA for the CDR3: TGTGCCAGCAGCCCCGGGGGGGGAAAGACAGATACGCAGTATTTT. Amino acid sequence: CASSPGGGKTDTQYF.

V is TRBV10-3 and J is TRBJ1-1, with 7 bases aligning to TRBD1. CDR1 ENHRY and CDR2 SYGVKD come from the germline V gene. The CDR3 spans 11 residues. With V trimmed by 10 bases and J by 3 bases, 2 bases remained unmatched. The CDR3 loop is CATGTDTEAFF. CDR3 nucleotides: TGTGCCACGGGGACAGACACTGAAGCTTTCTTT.

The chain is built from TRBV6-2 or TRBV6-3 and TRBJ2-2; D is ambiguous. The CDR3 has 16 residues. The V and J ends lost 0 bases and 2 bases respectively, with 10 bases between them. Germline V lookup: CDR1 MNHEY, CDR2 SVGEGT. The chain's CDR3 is CASSYSKHRNTGELFF. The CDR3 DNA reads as TGTGCCAGCAGTTACTCGAAACACCGAAACACCGGGGAGCTGTTTTTT.

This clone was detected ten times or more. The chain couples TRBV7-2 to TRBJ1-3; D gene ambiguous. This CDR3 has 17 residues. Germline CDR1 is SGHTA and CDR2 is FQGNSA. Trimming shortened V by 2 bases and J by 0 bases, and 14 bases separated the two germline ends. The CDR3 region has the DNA TGTGCCAGCAGCTTACAGCGGCGGTCCCTCTCTGGAAACACCATATATTTT. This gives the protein CASSLQRRSLSGNTIYF.

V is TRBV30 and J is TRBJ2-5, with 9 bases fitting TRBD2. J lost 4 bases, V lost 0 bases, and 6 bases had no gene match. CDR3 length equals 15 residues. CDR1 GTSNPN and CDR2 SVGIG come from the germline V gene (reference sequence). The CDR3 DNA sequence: TGTGCCTGGAGTGTGGGGCGGGGGGGCGGAGAGACCCAGTACTTC. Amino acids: CAWSVGRGGGETQYF.

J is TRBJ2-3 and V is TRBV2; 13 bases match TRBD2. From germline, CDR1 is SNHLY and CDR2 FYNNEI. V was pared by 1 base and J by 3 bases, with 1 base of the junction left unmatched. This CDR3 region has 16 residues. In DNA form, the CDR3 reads TGTGCCAGCAGTGAAGGGGGACTAGCGGGGACAGATACGCAGTATTTT. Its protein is CASSEGGLAGTDTQYF.

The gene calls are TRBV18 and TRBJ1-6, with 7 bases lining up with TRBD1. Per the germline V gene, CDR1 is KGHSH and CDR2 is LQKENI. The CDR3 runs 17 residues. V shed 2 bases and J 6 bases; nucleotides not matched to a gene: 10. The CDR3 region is CASSPSATGRFNSPLHF. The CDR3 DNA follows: TGTGCCAGCTCACCATCCGCGACAGGGAGATTTAATTCACCCCTCCACTTT.